This T cell receptor (beta chain) was obtained from a study of identical twins. The study's findings and limits: A cross-sectional statistical analysis, not follow-up of the same donors, supported the conclusions. Out-of-frame alpha sequences common to twins exhibited a surplus of low generation probability. Models predicted too little out-of-frame TCR alpha sharing in monozygotic twins.

The V gene's germline CDR1 is LGHNA and CDR2 YNFKEQ. This CDR3 has 14 residues. V lost 0 bases to trimming and J lost 4 bases, with 7 bases between them. TCRdb fed the 5' RACE reads into MiXCR, producing one record per CDR3 protein. The data hold approximately 630,000 distinct CDR3 sequences, with around 7.4% observed a single time. This clonotype was picked up many times. Antigen specificity is unknown. Separately, the same data were catalogued under a study of yellow fever vaccine responses in identical twins.

The clonotype originates from a woman aged 18-29 years in good health. The rearrangement uses TRBV4-2 and TRBJ2-1; D remains unclear. Sequencing was carried out using PBMCs. The CDR3 here is CASSQDRHYNEQFF. The CDR3 nucleotides are TGTGCCAGCAGCCAAGACCGACATTACAATGAGCAGTTCTTC.